This T cell receptor beta chain appears in the sequencing data of a study of T cell responses to AZD1222 COVID-19 vaccine (dated by TCRdb to the early 2020s). The study in broad terms: Because spike-specific TCR depth and breadth did not differ between the two schedules, AZD1222 recipients who got a second dose at roughly 4 weeks were pooled with those who got a second dose at roughly 12 weeks. TCR sequencing was performed for 230 to 250 trial participants, of whom approximately 200 were given two doses of AZD1222 and around 25 were given two doses of MenACWY control vaccine. Enrollment into the trials was organized by age into subgroups of 18-55, 56-69 and 70-plus years, and those subgroups contained roughly 160, 29 and 62 TCR-sequenced participants, respectively. Overall study outcomes, separate from this receptor: Because no day 14 peak-response samples were available, the repertoires could be characterized only after the peak T cell response. Reportedly, almost half of the unique spike-specific TCRs recognized epitopes lying outside the regions that are mutated in the B.1.351 and B.1.1.7 variants. A significant rise in spike-specific TCR breadth and depth was observed after two AZD1222 doses relative to day 0 and relative to MenACWY recipients. Most participants were white British and females outnumbered males, and the authors suggested that clonal diversity may have been underestimated. In the small 56-69-year group, the increase in depth fell short of significance, most likely because of low power. Vaccine-associated CD4 TCRs spanned the whole spike protein, with dominant responses in regions 160-218 and 743-854. Conclusions about previously exposed vaccinees were limited because only a handful of AZD1222 recipients were SARS-CoV-2 seropositive at baseline.

The time point label here, explained by the study, means: baseline before first vaccination. The vaccinee samples were drawn from two UK trials, COV001 and COV002, one of which was a single-blind randomized controlled phase 2/3 trial testing AZD1222 (ChAdOx1 nCoV-19) in healthy adults. Trial participant PBMC samples were collected at day 0 and day 28 after the second dose for TCRbeta chain sequencing. V lost 5 bases and J lost 2 bases; the stretch between them is 12 bases long. CDR1 and CDR2 are drawn from the germline V gene: MNHNS, SASEGT. The CDR3 measures 14 amino acids from cysteine to phenylalanine. Only the CDR3 DNA is retained, 42 bases long and in frame from the first base. A remark on this clone: Its antigen has not been determined. The sample holds no much larger clone one base away, and base qualities are not on file.

The CDR3 regions of human TCRbeta chains were analyzed by immunosequencing. In the source study's methods: Repertoire TCRs were checked for matches against a reference library of SARS-CoV-2-specific TCRs that had been generated using the MIRA antigen-specificity platform. Breadth was defined as the fraction of unique TCRs that were SARS-CoV-2-associated, and depth was defined as the fraction of total T cells that were SARS-CoV-2-associated. Using the MIRA data, each spike-specific TCR was mapped to the spike region that the TCR reacts to and placed in a CD4 or CD8 class. Log10-transformed breadth and depth values were compared by one-way ANOVA with Sidak's multiple comparisons tests. This is the immuneACCESS table as TCRdb keeps it, with only in-frame sequences that have V and J called. A part of the clones is gone; compared with another copy, unresolved V genes explain less than half, and the rest is unexplained. V, J and clone size derive from that table, while D and trimming were established from the DNA sequence. The sample table records about 110,000 clones; approximately 83% of these occur just once. Roughly 10% of the sample goes to the ten largest clones.

Material: peripheral blood, obtained on day 0 of AZD1222 vaccination. The sequence joins TRBV6-1 to TRBJ1-2; the D gene is possibly TRBD1, with 6 bases matching. The sequence derives from an adult in good health. The DNA sequence is given as TGTGCCAGCAGTTCCCGGGGGGGCAACTATGGCTACACCTTC. This is translated as CASSSRGGNYGYTF.